This T cell receptor beta chain was captured by sequencing in a study of response to subunit inactivated influenza vaccine. Findings of the study overall: Few additional T cells are recruited per seasonal influenza vaccination, authors suggested.

The CDR3 loop spans 12 amino acids. Per germline, CDR1 ENHRY and CDR2 SYGVKD. Trimming shortened V by 8 bases and J by 0 bases, and 8 bases separated the two germline ends. Ten or more counts support this clonotype. Its target is not known. Each CDR3 protein gets one entry after TCRdb re-called the RT-PCR reads with MiXCR. Here the sample spans almost 600,000 distinct CDR3 sequences, 12% to 15% being singletons. The chain couples TRBV10-3 to TRBJ2-7; the D gene is possibly TRBD2 (6 bases). The sample was PBMCs from blood, taken 11 to 12 days after vaccination. The receptor was isolated from a man in his fifties or sixties who received an inactivated influenza vaccine. The CDR3 DNA is TGTGCCATCGGCGGGGACTCCTACGAGCAGTACTTC. Amino acids: CAIGGDSYEQYF.